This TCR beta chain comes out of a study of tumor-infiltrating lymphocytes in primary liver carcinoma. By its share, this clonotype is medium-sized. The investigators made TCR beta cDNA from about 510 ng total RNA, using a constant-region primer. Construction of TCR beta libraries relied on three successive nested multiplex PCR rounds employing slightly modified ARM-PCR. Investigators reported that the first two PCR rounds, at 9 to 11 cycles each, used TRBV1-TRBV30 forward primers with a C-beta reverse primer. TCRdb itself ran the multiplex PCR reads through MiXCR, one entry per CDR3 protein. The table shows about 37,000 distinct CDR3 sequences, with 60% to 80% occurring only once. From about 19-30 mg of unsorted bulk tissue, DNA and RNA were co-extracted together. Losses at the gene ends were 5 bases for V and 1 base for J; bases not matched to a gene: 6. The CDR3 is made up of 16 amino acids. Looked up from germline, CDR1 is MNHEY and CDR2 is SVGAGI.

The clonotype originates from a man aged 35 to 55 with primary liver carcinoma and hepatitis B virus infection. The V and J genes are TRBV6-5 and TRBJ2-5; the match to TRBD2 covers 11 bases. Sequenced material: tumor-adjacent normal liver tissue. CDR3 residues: CASSPSGTSGQETQYF. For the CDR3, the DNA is TGTGCCAGCAGTCCCTCCGGGACTAGCGGCCAAGAGACCCAGTACTTC.